Listed below are T cell receptor beta chains from one sample, sequenced in a study of blood T cells in healthy people across ages. TCRdb independently ran MiXCR on the 5' RACE reads; one entry per CDR3 protein. The sample lists 1.5 million to 2 million distinct CDR3 sequences, about two fifths occurring once. The specimen sequenced was blood. The receptors come from a human donor in good health. The CDR3 runs from the conserved cysteine through the conserved F or W. A D gene is named only where the DNA matches it firmly. Only some rows state a clone size, as once, few, many or a class for expanded clones.

v_call: TRBV7-9; d_call: -; clone_size: -; j_call: TRBJ2-3; cdr3_aa: CASSLMSSEDTQYF; cdr3_nt: TGTGCCAGCAGCTTGATGTCTAGCGAGGATACGCAGTATTTT
v_call: TRBV6-4; d_call: -; clone_size: -; j_call: TRBJ1-6; cdr3_aa: CASSNNRNNSPLHF; cdr3_nt: TGTGCCAGCAGTAATAACAGGAATAATTCACCCCTCCACTTT
v_call: TRBV4-1; d_call: TRBD1; clone_size: -; j_call: TRBJ1-2; cdr3_aa: CASSQTDRGVEYGYTF; cdr3_nt: TGCGCCAGCAGCCAAACTGACAGGGGAGTCGAGTATGGCTACACCTTC
v_call: TRBV20-1; d_call: -; clone_size: -; j_call: TRBJ1-2; cdr3_aa: CSAREDMNYGYTF; cdr3_nt: TGCAGTGCTAGGGAAGACATGAACTATGGCTACACCTTC
v_call: TRBV5-5; d_call: TRBD1; clone_size: -; j_call: TRBJ1-5; cdr3_aa: CASSSDHRDRGPAQPQHF; cdr3_nt: TGTGCCAGCAGCTCAGACCACCGGGACAGGGGCCCTGCGCAGCCCCAGCATTTT
v_call: TRBV7-2; d_call: -; clone_size: few; j_call: TRBJ1-2; cdr3_aa: CASSLAGSAREGYGYTF; cdr3_nt: TGTGCCAGCAGCTTAGCGGGAAGCGCCAGGGAAGGCTATGGCTACACCTTC
v_call: TRBV20-1; d_call: -; clone_size: -; j_call: TRBJ1-5; cdr3_aa: CSAGPTGTIRDQPQHF; cdr3_nt: TGCAGTGCTGGTCCGACCGGGACAATAAGGGATCAGCCCCAGCATTTT
v_call: TRBV5-6; d_call: -; clone_size: -; j_call: TRBJ2-7; cdr3_aa: CASSQIAFSYEQYF; cdr3_nt: TGTGCCAGCAGCCAAATAGCCTTCTCCTACGAGCAGTACTTC
v_call: TRBV7-2; d_call: -; clone_size: -; j_call: TRBJ2-7; cdr3_aa: CASSLDMSSYNEQYF; cdr3_nt: TGTGCCAGCAGCTTAGATATGAGCTCCTACAATGAGCAGTACTTC
v_call: TRBV7-2; d_call: -; clone_size: -; j_call: TRBJ1-4; cdr3_aa: CASSLFKGGEKLFF; cdr3_nt: TGTGCCAGCAGCCTTTTTAAGGGGGGAGAAAAACTGTTTTTT
v_call: TRBV12-3/TRBV12-4; d_call: -; clone_size: -; j_call: TRBJ2-1; cdr3_aa: CASSGGGWGADNEQFF; cdr3_nt: TGTGCCAGCAGTGGCGGTGGGTGGGGCGCAGACAATGAGCAGTTCTTC
v_call: TRBV21-1; d_call: -; clone_size: -; j_call: TRBJ2-3; cdr3_aa: CASSKAPGTRGSSPQYF; cdr3_nt: TGTGCCAGCAGCAAAGCCCCCGGGACTAGGGGTTCCTCGCCGCAGTATTTT
v_call: TRBV5-1; d_call: -; clone_size: -; j_call: TRBJ1-2; cdr3_aa: CASSLYRDGPGYTF; cdr3_nt: TGCGCCAGCAGCTTGTACCGGGACGGGCCTGGCTACACCTTC
v_call: TRBV2; d_call: -; clone_size: few; j_call: TRBJ2-4; cdr3_aa: CASSSEGAKNIQYF; cdr3_nt: TGTGCCAGCAGTTCCGAGGGAGCCAAAAACATTCAGTACTTC
v_call: TRBV20-1; d_call: TRBD1; clone_size: -; j_call: TRBJ2-4; cdr3_aa: CSADDRGRGNIQYF; cdr3_nt: TGCAGTGCTGACGACAGGGGCCGAGGGAACATTCAGTACTTC
v_call: TRBV5-5; d_call: -; clone_size: -; j_call: TRBJ1-5; cdr3_aa: CASSFYRGVDQPQHF; cdr3_nt: TGTGCCAGCAGCTTTTATAGAGGGGTGGATCAGCCCCAGCATTTT
v_call: TRBV24-1; d_call: -; clone_size: -; j_call: TRBJ2-6; cdr3_aa: CATSDASGANVLTF; cdr3_nt: TGTGCCACCAGTGATGCATCTGGGGCCAACGTCCTGACTTTC
v_call: TRBV2; d_call: -; clone_size: -; j_call: TRBJ2-5; cdr3_aa: CASSTSGSTRETQYF; cdr3_nt: TGTGCCAGCAGTACGTCCGGGTCCACCCGGGAGACCCAGTACTTC
v_call: TRBV20-1; d_call: -; clone_size: few; j_call: TRBJ2-5; cdr3_aa: CSARPSGFKETQYF; cdr3_nt: TGCAGTGCTAGACCGTCGGGATTTAAAGAGACCCAGTACTTC
v_call: TRBV5-1; d_call: -; clone_size: -; j_call: TRBJ2-3; cdr3_aa: CASSLYPRTDTQYF; cdr3_nt: TGCGCCAGCAGCTTGTACCCCAGGACAGATACGCAGTATTTT